This T cell receptor (beta chain) was captured in a study of response to subunit inactivated influenza vaccine. TCRdb fed the RT-PCR reads into MiXCR, producing one record per CDR3 protein. The repertoire holds about 540,000 distinct CDR3 sequences, with around 21% as singletons. The germline V gene encodes CDR1 SGHTA and CDR2 FQGNSA. This CDR3 spans 13 amino acids. V lost 1 base and J lost 8, with 8 bases in between. The same specimen was also included in a second study, on T cells expressing NK-cell markers. As that report states: Scientists made TCR beta cDNA using 5'RACE template switching with UMIs. In several experiments, an anti-gamma-delta TCR antibody restricted sorting to alpha-beta TCR T cells. Dominant NKG2C+ clonotypes made up 1.0-7.0% of CD8+ T cells in roughly six donors. The leading position in the CD3+CD56-NKG2C+ fraction of a handful of donors also went to these clonotypes.

The source of this sequence is a man in his forties or fifties who received an inactivated influenza vaccine. Material: CD4+ T cells sorted from PBMCs, obtained 11 to 12 days after vaccination. V and J are TRBV7-2 and TRBJ1-4; D unclear. DNA of the CDR3: TGTGCCAGCAGCTTAGTGACGGCAGAAAAACTGTTTTTT. This sequence encodes CASSLVTAEKLFF.